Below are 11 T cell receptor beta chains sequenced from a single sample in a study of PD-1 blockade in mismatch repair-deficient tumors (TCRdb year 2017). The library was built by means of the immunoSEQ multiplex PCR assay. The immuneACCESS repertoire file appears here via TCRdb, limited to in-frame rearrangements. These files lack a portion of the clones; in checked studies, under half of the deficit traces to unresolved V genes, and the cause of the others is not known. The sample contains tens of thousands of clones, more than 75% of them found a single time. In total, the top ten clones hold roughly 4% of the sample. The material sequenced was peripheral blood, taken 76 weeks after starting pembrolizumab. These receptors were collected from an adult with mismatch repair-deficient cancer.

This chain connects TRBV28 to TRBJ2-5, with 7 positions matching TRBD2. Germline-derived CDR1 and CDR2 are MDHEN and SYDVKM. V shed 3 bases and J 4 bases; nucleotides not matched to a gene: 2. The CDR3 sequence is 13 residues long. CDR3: CASSLRGIETQYF. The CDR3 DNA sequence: TGTGCCAGCAGTTTGCGGGGGATAGAGACCCAGTACTTC.

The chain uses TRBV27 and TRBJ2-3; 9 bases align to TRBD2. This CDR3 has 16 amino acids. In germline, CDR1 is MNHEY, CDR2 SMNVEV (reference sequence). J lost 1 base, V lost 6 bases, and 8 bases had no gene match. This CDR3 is CASRSFAGGGTDTQYF. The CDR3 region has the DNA TGTGCCAGCAGATCCTTTGCGGGAGGGGGCACAGATACGCAGTATTTT.

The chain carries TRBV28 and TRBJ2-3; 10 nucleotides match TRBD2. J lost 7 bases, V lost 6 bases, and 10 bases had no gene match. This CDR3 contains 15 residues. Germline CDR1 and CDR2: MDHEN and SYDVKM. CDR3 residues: CASRRAGGGENTQYF. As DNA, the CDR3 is TGTGCCAGCAGAAGAGCGGGAGGGGGTGAAAATACGCAGTATTTT.

For the CDR3, the DNA is TGTGCCAGCGGACTAGCGAACTCCTACGAGCAGTACTTC. This codes for CASGLANSYEQYF. The chain couples TRBV5-6 to TRBJ2-7; TRBD2 matches at 9 bases. Germline-derived CDR1 and CDR2 are SGHDT and YYEEEE. V trimming: 7 bases; J trimming: 0 bases; junction bases outside the gene matches: 2. This CDR3 spans 13 amino acids.

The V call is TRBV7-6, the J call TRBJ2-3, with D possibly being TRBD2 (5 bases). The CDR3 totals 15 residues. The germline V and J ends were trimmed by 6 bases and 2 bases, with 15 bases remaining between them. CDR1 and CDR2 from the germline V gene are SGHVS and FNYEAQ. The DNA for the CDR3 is TGTGCCAGCAGGGCTAGCTGGGGATTCACAGATACGCAGTATTTT. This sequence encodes CASRASWGFTDTQYF. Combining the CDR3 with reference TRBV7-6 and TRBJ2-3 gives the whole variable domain GAGVSQSPRYKVTKRGQDVALRCDPISGHVSLYWYRQALGQGPEFLTYFNYEAQQDKSGLPNDRFSAERPEGSISTLTIQRTEQRDSAMYRCASRASWGFTDTQYFGPGTRLTVL.

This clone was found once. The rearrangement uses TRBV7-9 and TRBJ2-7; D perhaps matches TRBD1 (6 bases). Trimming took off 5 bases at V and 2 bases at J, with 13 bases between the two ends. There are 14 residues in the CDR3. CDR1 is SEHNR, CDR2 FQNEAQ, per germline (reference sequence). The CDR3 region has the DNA TGTGCCAGCAGCCCCCAAAAGGGGGCCTACGAGCAGTACTTC. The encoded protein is CASSPQKGAYEQYF.

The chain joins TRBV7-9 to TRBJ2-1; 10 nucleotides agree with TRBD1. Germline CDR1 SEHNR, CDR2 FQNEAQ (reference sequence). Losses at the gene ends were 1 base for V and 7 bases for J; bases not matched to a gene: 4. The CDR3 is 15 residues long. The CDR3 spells CASSLGTGGRNEQFF. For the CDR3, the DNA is TGTGCCAGCAGCTTAGGGACAGGGGGTCGAAATGAGCAGTTCTTC.

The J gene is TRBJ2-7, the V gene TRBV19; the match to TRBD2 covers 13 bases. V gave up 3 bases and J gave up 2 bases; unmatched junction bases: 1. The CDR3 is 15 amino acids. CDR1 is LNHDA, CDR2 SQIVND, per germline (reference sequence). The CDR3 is CASSITSGRAYEQYF. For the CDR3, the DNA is TGTGCCAGTAGTATCACTAGCGGGAGGGCCTACGAGCAGTACTTC.

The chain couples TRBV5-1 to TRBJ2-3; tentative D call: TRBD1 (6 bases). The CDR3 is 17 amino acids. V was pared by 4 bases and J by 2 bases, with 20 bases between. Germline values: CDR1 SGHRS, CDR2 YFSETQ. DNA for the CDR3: TGCGCCAGCAGCCCGGACAGATACTCACCGGACACAGATACGCAGTATTTT. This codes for CASSPDRYSPDTDTQYF.

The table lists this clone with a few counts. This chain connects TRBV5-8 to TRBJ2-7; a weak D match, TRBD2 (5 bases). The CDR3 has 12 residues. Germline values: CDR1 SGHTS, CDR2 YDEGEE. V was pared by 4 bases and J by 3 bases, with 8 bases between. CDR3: CASSRRGYEQYF. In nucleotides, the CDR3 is TGTGCCAGCAGCAGACGGGGCTACGAGCAGTACTTC. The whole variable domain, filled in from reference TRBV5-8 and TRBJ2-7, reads EAGVTQSPTHLIKTRGQQATLRCSPISGHTSVYWYQQALGLGLQFLLWYDEGEERNRGNFPPRFSGRQFPNYSSELNVNALELEDSALYLCASSRRGYEQYFGPGTRLTVT.

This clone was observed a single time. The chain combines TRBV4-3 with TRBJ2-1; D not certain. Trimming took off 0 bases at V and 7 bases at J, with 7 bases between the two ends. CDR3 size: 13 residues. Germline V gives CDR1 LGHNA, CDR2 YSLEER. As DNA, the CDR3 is TGCGCCAGCAGCCAAGAAGGCTGGAATGAGCAGTTCTTC. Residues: CASSQEGWNEQFF.